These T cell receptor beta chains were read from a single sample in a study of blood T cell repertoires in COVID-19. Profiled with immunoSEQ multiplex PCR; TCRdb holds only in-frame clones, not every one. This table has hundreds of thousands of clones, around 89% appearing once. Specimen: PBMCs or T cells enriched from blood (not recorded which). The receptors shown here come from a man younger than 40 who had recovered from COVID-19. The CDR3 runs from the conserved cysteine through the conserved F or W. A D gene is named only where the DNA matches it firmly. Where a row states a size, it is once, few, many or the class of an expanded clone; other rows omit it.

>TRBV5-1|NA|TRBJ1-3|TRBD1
TGCGCCAGCAGCCCCGGACAGGGGACTTCCTCTGGAAACACCATATATTTT
CASSPGQGTSSGNTIYF
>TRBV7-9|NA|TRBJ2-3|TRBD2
TGTGCCAGCAGCCCCGCTAGCGGCGACACAGATACGCAGTATTTT
CASSPASGDTDTQYF
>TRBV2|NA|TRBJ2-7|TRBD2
TGTGCCAGCGAAGGGACACGAACCGGACTAGCGGCCAACCCACGCTACGAGCAGTACTTC
CASEGTRTGLAANPRYEQYF
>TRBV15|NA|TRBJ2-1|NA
TGTGCCACCAGCCCTGGCGGGATGGGGTACAATGAGCAGTTCTTC
CATSPGGMGYNEQFF
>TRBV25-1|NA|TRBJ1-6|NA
TGTGCCAGCAGTGCGGGAAGGGCCTATAATTCACCCCTCCACTTT
CASSAGRAYNSPLHF
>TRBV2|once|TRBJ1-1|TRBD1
TGTGCCAGCAGACACAGGGGGGGGAACACTGAAGCTTTCTTT
CASRHRGGNTEAFF
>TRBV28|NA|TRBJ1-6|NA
TGTGCCAGCAGTCCCTGGACAAGGGAAAGCTCCTATAATTCACCCCTCCACTTT
CASSPWTRESSYNSPLHF
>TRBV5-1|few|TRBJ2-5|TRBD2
TGCGCCAGCAGAGGGGAGGGTGAGACCCAGTACTTC
CASRGEGETQYF
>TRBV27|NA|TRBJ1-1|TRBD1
TGTGCCAGCACCACCATCGGGACAGCGAACACTGAAGCTTTCTTT
CASTTIGTANTEAFF
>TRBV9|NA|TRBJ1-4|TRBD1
TGTGCCAGCAGCAACGGACAGGGCTCTAATGAAAAACTGTTTTTT
CASSNGQGSNEKLFF
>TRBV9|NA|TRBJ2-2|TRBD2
TGTGCCAGTAGCCGAACTAGCGGGAGTAGAACCGGGGAGCTGTTTTTT
CASSRTSGSRTGELFF
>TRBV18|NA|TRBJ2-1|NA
TGTGCCAGCTCTCGAGAGGGCAATGAGCAGTTCTTC
CASSREGNEQFF
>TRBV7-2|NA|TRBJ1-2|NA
TGTGCCAGCAGCTTAGCTGATGCGTATGGCTACACCTTC
CASSLADAYGYTF
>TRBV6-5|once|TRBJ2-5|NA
TGTGCCAGCAGTTACTCAGGAGCAAGAAGGGAGACCCAGTACTTC
CASSYSGARRETQYF
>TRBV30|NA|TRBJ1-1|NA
TGTGCCTGGGGGCCAGGGCGGAACACTGAAGCTTTCTTT
CAWGPGRNTEAFF
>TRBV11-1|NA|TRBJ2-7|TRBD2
TGTGCCAGCAGCTTGGGACTAGCGAACGAGCAGTACTTC
CASSLGLANEQYF
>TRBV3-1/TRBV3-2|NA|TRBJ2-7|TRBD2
TGTGCCAGCAGCCATGGAGGTATGGGGGAGGGCTACGAGCAGTACTTC
CASSHGGMGEGYEQYF
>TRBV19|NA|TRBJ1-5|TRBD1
TGTGCCAGTAGTATAACAGGGGAGTTCGATCAGCCCCAGCATTTT
CASSITGEFDQPQHF
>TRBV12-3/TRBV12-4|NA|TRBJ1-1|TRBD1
TGTGCCAGCAGTCCAGGGGGGAACACTGAAGCTTTCTTT
CASSPGGNTEAFF
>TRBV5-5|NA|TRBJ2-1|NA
TGTGCCAGCAGCTTATCCGGGGGGCCCAGGTACAATGAGCAGTTCTTC
CASSLSGGPRYNEQFF
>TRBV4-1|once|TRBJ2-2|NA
TGCGCCAGCAGCCAGGCCTTCTTCGGGGAGCTGTTTTTT
CASSQAFFGELFF
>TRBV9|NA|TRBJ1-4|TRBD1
TGTGCCAGCAGCGCGCACTATGAGACAGGGGATAATGAAAAACTGTTTTTT
CASSAHYETGDNEKLFF
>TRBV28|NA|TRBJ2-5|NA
TGTGCCAGCAGTTTAACGGCGGGGCAGAGGACCCAGTACTTC
CASSLTAGQRTQYF
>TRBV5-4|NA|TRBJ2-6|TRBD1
TGTGCCAGCAGCTTGGTGGGGGTGGACAGGGCTGGGGCCAACGTCCTGACTTTC
CASSLVGVDRAGANVLTF
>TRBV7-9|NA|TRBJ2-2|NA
TGTGCCAGCAGCACCCAGGGCGGGGAGCTGTTTTTT
CASSTQGGELFF
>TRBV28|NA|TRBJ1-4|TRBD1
TGTGCCAGCAGTTTGCAGGGGGCTGAAAAACTGTTTTTT
CASSLQGAEKLFF
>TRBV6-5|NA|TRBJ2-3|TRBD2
TGTGCCAGCAGTTACCGGGGTCGGGAGGGAGATACGCAGTATTTT
CASSYRGREGDTQYF
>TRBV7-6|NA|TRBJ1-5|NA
TGTGCCAGCAGCTCCGGGAACAATCAGCCCCAGCATTTT
CASSSGNNQPQHF
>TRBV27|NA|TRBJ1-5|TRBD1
TGTGCCAGCAGTGTAACCGGGACAGGGGCCAATCAGCCCCAGCATTTT
CASSVTGTGANQPQHF
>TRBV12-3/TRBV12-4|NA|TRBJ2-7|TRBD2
TGTGCCAGCAGCCAGAGCGGGAGTGTGCAGTACTTC
CASSQSGSVQYF
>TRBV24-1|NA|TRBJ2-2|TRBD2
TGTGCCACCAGTGATCCCCGGGACTACCCACACACCGGGGAGCTGTTTTTT
CATSDPRDYPHTGELFF
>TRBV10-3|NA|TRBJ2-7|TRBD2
TGTGCCATCAGTGATTTGGCGGGGGGCTACGAGCAGTACTTC
CAISDLAGGYEQYF